A selection of T cell receptor beta chains follows, all from one sample in a study of shared clonotypes between healthy human individuals. Here immunoSEQ multiplex PCR was the method, and the copy in TCRdb shows in-frame clones only, minus some. The data contain 1 million to 1.3 million clones, 75% to 80% of them singletons. The source material was memory CD4+ T cells from PBMCs. These receptor sequences come from a man aged 18 to 29 in good health. Some clones in this sample may be carry-over from other donors' samples. CDR3s include the opening cysteine and the closing phenylalanine or tryptophan. A D gene is named only where the DNA matches it firmly. Some rows mark clone size as missing; the rest say once, few, many or name a class of expanded clone.

CDR3 DNA,CDR3 protein,V gene,D gene,clone size,J gene
TGTGCCAGCAGCGTAGGCGGGGGGGGACCTAATGAAAAACTGTTTTTT,CASSVGGGGPNEKLFF,TRBV5-4,NA,NA,TRBJ1-4
TGTGCCACCAGGACAGTCAATGAGCAGTTCTTC,CATRTVNEQFF,TRBV28,NA,many,TRBJ2-1
TGCGCCAGCAGCTTGGGCAGCAGCTACGAGCAGTACTTC,CASSLGSSYEQYF,TRBV5-1,NA,NA,TRBJ2-7
TGCGCCAGCAGCTTGGTCGAAGGGGGCATGGGCTACACCTTC,CASSLVEGGMGYTF,TRBV5-1,TRBD1,few,TRBJ1-2
TGTGCCTGGAGTGTAGTTGGACTAGCGGACCACGAGCAGTACTTC,CAWSVVGLADHEQYF,TRBV30,TRBD2,once,TRBJ2-7
TGTGCCAGCACCGCGGGGACTAGCGGGAGTGGTGAGCAGTTCTTC,CASTAGTSGSGEQFF,TRBV6-1,TRBD2,NA,TRBJ2-1
TGTGCCAGCAGCTTAGGGGGGACAGGGGGCTACGAGCAGTACTTC,CASSLGGTGGYEQYF,TRBV11-2,TRBD1,NA,TRBJ2-7
TGTGCCAGCAGCTTAGAGGTGTCTTTTGGGCAGAACACCGGGGAGCTGTTTTTT,CASSLEVSFGQNTGELFF,TRBV7-8,NA,NA,TRBJ2-2
TGTGCCAGCAGCTTTTTGAGGGATCCCGGGGAGCTGTTTTTT,CASSFLRDPGELFF,TRBV5-6,NA,NA,TRBJ2-2
TGTGCCAGCAGTGAAGCGAGGTTGGGGGGCCGCGGAAGGACCCAGTACTTC,CASSEARLGGRGRTQYF,TRBV6-1,NA,many,TRBJ2-5
TGTGCCAGCGAGGGGTACGGTGAAAAACTGTTTTTT,CASEGYGEKLFF,TRBV6-1,NA,NA,TRBJ1-4
TGCGCCAGCAGCTGGGTTTTTGGCAGGGGGCAAACGGACACTGAAGCTTTCTTT,CASSWVFGRGQTDTEAFF,TRBV5-1,TRBD1,NA,TRBJ1-1
TGTGCCAGACCGCCCGGGCGCCATGCCGGGGAGCTGTTTTTT,CARPPGRHAGELFF,TRBV27,NA,NA,TRBJ2-2
TGCGCCAGCAGCCAGGGGACAGGGGGCAACAATCAGCCCCAGCATTTT,CASSQGTGGNNQPQHF,TRBV4-1,TRBD1,NA,TRBJ1-5
TGTGCCGGAGGGATAGAGACCCAGTACTTC,CAGGIETQYF,TRBV6-6,NA,NA,TRBJ2-5
TGTGCCAGCAGTTTAAATCCGGACTATGGCTACACCTTC,CASSLNPDYGYTF,TRBV28,NA,NA,TRBJ1-2
TGTGCCAGCAGCACTGGGCAGGGGTGGCAGCCCCAGCATTTT,CASSTGQGWQPQHF,TRBV7-9,NA,NA,TRBJ1-5
TGTGCCAGCAGCTTAGGCGGATGGAACTCCTACGAGCAGTACTTC,CASSLGGWNSYEQYF,TRBV7-9,NA,once,TRBJ2-7
TGTGCCAGCAGTTTATCCGCAGGGGGCGAGACCCAGTACTTC,CASSLSAGGETQYF,TRBV27,TRBD1,NA,TRBJ2-5
TGCAGCGTTTCGCACAGGGAATCATCCACCATATATTTT,CSVSHRESSTIYF,TRBV29-1,NA,NA,TRBJ1-3
TGTGCCATCACCGCCCAAGGCGACTATGGCTACACCTTC,CAITAQGDYGYTF,TRBV10-3,NA,NA,TRBJ1-2
TGTGCCAGCAGCGGACACTCTGGGGCCAACGTCCTGACTTTC,CASSGHSGANVLTF,TRBV9,NA,NA,TRBJ2-6
TGTGCCAGCAGCTTAGCCGGGACCAGCAATGAGCAGTTCTTC,CASSLAGTSNEQFF,TRBV7-9,NA,few,TRBJ2-1
TGTGCCAGCATCCCCCCACCCTACTTCACTGAAGCTTTCTTT,CASIPPPYFTEAFF,TRBV6-1,NA,NA,TRBJ1-1
TGTGCCAGCAGCGTAGTAGGGGGCGAGCAGTACTTC,CASSVVGGEQYF,TRBV9,NA,NA,TRBJ2-7
TGTGCCAGCACCCCGCCCGACATCTCTGGAAACACCATATATTTT,CASTPPDISGNTIYF,TRBV25-1,NA,NA,TRBJ1-3
TGCGCCAGCAGCGTGCAGGGGGGGCCCTACGAGCAGTACTTC,CASSVQGGPYEQYF,TRBV5-1,NA,NA,TRBJ2-7
TGTGCCAGCAGTTCCTTTGCAACTAATGAAAAACTGTTTTTT,CASSSFATNEKLFF,TRBV28,NA,many,TRBJ1-4
TGTGCCAGCAGCACGGGGGGGAGGGCCGGAGATACGCAGTATTTT,CASSTGGRAGDTQYF,TRBV6-5,TRBD2,NA,TRBJ2-3
TGTGCCAGCAGCCTAGCGACAGGGTGGAACACTGAAGCTTTCTTT,CASSLATGWNTEAFF,TRBV5-4,TRBD1,NA,TRBJ1-1
TGTGCCAGCAGCGGGGGTAGCAGCTACAATGAGCAGTTCTTC,CASSGGSSYNEQFF,TRBV7-3,NA,NA,TRBJ2-1
TGTGCCAGCAGTTTAAGTGCAGGGAGAGGTCAGCCCCAGCATTTT,CASSLSAGRGQPQHF,TRBV28,NA,NA,TRBJ1-5
TGTGCCAGCAGTAACAGGGGTACCTACGAGCAGTACTTC,CASSNRGTYEQYF,TRBV2,TRBD1,NA,TRBJ2-7
TGTGCCATCAGTGGGGCAGCAGCTAACTATGGCTACACCTTC,CAISGAAANYGYTF,TRBV10-3,NA,NA,TRBJ1-2
TGTGCCAGTAGTATCCCCGGGTGGGATCAGCCCCAGCATTTT,CASSIPGWDQPQHF,TRBV19,NA,NA,TRBJ1-5
TGTGCCAGCAGCGGGGATCTCCACGGGAAGCAGTACTTC,CASSGDLHGKQYF,TRBV9,NA,NA,TRBJ2-7
TGTGCCAGCAGCCACGTAAGCGGGGTGAACACCGGGGAGCTGTTTTTT,CASSHVSGVNTGELFF,TRBV11-3,TRBD2,NA,TRBJ2-2
TGTGCCAGCATCAGGGACTTCCGAAACTATCAAGAGACCCAGTACTTC,CASIRDFRNYQETQYF,TRBV28,NA,NA,TRBJ2-5
TGTGCCAGCAGCCGAGGACTACCCTACGAGCAGTACTTC,CASSRGLPYEQYF,TRBV4-2,NA,once,TRBJ2-7
TGTGCCAGCAGCTCCCGGAGTTTCGGCACTGAAGCTTTCTTT,CASSSRSFGTEAFF,TRBV7-2,NA,NA,TRBJ1-1
TGCAGCGCTGTAACAGACACCTATGGCTACACCTTC,CSAVTDTYGYTF,TRBV29-1,NA,NA,TRBJ1-2
TGTGCCAGCAGCTTGGGTGGTGCAAGGGAGCAGTTCTTC,CASSLGGAREQFF,TRBV5-4,NA,NA,TRBJ2-1
TGCGCCAGCAGCCAAGCCGGGACAGGGGTGTACGAGCAGTACTTC,CASSQAGTGVYEQYF,TRBV4-3,TRBD1,NA,TRBJ2-7
TGTGCCAGTAGTATAGTACTGCAGGAAAGGTACGAGCAGTACTTC,CASSIVLQERYEQYF,TRBV19,NA,once,TRBJ2-7
TGTGCCAGCATTTTCCGGGAGGGCCAGGACCAAGAGACCCAGTACTTC,CASIFREGQDQETQYF,TRBV2,TRBD2,NA,TRBJ2-5
TGTGCCAGCAGCCTAAATAGCGGGAGAAGTAATGAGCAGTTCTTC,CASSLNSGRSNEQFF,TRBV7-3,TRBD2,NA,TRBJ2-1
TGTGCCAGCAGTTTACTCCAGGGGGCCTACGAGCAGTACTTC,CASSLLQGAYEQYF,TRBV28,TRBD1,NA,TRBJ2-7
TGTGCCAGCAGTTCCACAAGGACTAGCGTCGAGCAGTACTTC,CASSSTRTSVEQYF,TRBV6-5,TRBD2,NA,TRBJ2-7
TGCGCCAGCAGTACTACGACTAGCGGGATTTACGAGCAGTACTTC,CASSTTTSGIYEQYF,TRBV10-1,TRBD2,NA,TRBJ2-7
TGTGCCAGCAGTTTAAGAGACCAAGAGACCCAGTACTTC,CASSLRDQETQYF,TRBV28,NA,NA,TRBJ2-5